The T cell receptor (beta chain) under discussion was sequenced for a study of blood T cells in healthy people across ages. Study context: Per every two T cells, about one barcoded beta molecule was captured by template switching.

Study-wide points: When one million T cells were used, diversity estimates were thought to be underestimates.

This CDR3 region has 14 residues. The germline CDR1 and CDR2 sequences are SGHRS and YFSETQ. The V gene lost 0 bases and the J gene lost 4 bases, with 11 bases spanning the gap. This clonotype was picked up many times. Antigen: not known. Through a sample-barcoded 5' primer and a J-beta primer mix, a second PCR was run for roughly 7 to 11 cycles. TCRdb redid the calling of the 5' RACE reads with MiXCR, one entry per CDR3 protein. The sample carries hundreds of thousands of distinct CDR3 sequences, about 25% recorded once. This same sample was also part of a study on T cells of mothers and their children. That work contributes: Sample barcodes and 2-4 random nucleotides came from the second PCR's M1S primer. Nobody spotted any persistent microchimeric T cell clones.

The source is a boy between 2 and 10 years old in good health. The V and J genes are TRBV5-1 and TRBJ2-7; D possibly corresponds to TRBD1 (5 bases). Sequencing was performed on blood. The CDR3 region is CASSLDRSAYEQYF. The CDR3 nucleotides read TGCGCCAGCAGCTTGGACAGGTCCGCTTACGAGCAGTACTTC.